The 10 T cell receptor beta chains below come from one sample, sequenced in a study of T cell responses to AZD1222 COVID-19 vaccine. The data were produced by immunoSEQ multiplex PCR, yet TCRdb's version contains in-frame clones alone and is incomplete. The sample yields approximately 73,000 clones, 84% seen once. The specimen was peripheral blood, collected on day 0 of AZD1222 vaccination. These receptors came from an adult in good health.

V gene TRBV7-8 combines with J gene TRBJ1-5; D gene unclear. Germline V gene lookup returns CDR1 SGHVS and CDR2 FQNEAQ. The CDR3 contains 15 residues. V was clipped by 5 bases and J by 3 bases, with 14 bases between them. The CDR3 DNA is TGTGCCAGCAGCCTATCAAGGTACCCCAATCAGCCCCAGCATTTT. Amino acids: CASSLSRYPNQPQHF.

This sequence joins TRBV4-1 and TRBJ1-1; TRBD1 might be the D (5 bases). V was clipped by 1 base and J by 6 bases, with 9 bases between them. The germline gives CDR1 MGHRA, CDR2 YSYEKL. CDR3 size: 13 residues. CDR3 nucleotides: TGCGCCAGCAGCCAAGTTTTACAGGCTGAAGCTTTCTTT. Its protein product is CASSQVLQAEAFF.

The chain is built from TRBV5-6 and TRBJ2-3; no reliable D call. Germline lookup yields CDR1 SGHDT and CDR2 YYEEEE. The ends were cut back, 6 bases at V and 4 bases at J, with 12 bases in the middle. The CDR3 is 13 residues long. The CDR3 spells CASKAPPADTQYF. DNA of the CDR3: TGTGCCAGCAAAGCACCTCCCGCAGATACGCAGTATTTT.

The chain is built from TRBV28 and TRBJ1-6, with a weak D call TRBD1 (5 bases). Looked up from germline, CDR1 is MDHEN and CDR2 is SYDVKM. V lost 5 bases and J lost 0, with 11 bases in between. The CDR3 totals 16 residues. The CDR3 sequence is CASSPQGSSYNSPLHF. CDR3 bases: TGTGCCAGCAGTCCCCAGGGAAGCTCCTATAATTCACCCCTCCACTTT. The whole variable domain, remainder taken from reference TRBV28 and TRBJ1-6, is DVKVTQSSRYLVKRTGEKVFLECVQDMDHENMFWYRQDPGLGLRLIYFSYDVKMKEKGDIPEGYSVSREKKERFSLILESASTNQTSMYLCASSPQGSSYNSPLHFGNGTRLTVT.

The chain recombines TRBV7-2 with TRBJ2-5, with TRBD2 identical over 7 bases. J was trimmed by 5 bases and V by 1 base; bases with no gene match: 1. Looked up from germline, CDR1 is SGHTA and CDR2 is FQGNSA. This CDR3 is built from 13 residues. The chain's CDR3 is CASSLVGGETQYF. As DNA, the CDR3 is TGTGCCAGCAGCTTAGTGGGGGGGGAGACCCAGTACTTC.

J is TRBJ2-7 and V is TRBV4-2, with 9 bases fitting TRBD2. This CDR3 is built from 15 residues. Germline CDR1 and CDR2: LGHNA and YNFKEQ. The V gene end was trimmed by 0 bases and the J gene end by 6 bases; junction bases not matched to a gene: 6. CDR3 coding DNA: TGTGCCAGCAGCCAAGAGGGGCGGGGGGGAATCGAGCAGTACTTC. It encodes CASSQEGRGGIEQYF.

The CDR3 sequence: CASSGTDEAFF. The CDR3 nucleotides read TGTGCCAGCAGTGGGACAGATGAAGCTTTCTTT. The chain links TRBV12-3 or TRBV12-4 to TRBJ1-1; 7 bases fit TRBD1. V trimming: 5 bases; J trimming: 7 bases; junction bases outside the gene matches: 1. There are 11 residues in the CDR3.

The J gene is TRBJ2-7, the V gene TRBV5-1, with D perhaps matching TRBD1 or TRBD2 (7 bases each). The V end was cut by 5 bases, the J end by 3 bases, with 15 bases between. Germline CDR1 is SGHRS and CDR2 is YFSETQ. The CDR3 length is 14 residues. The CDR3 nucleotides are TGCGCCAGCAGTCAGGGGGGGACAGACTACGAGCAGTACTTC. This sequence encodes CASSQGGTDYEQYF.

The chain couples TRBV28 to TRBJ1-3, with TRBD1 identical over 9 bases. V gave up 5 bases and J gave up 0 bases; unmatched junction bases: 8. The CDR3 loop spans 17 amino acids. The V gene's germline CDR1 is MDHEN and CDR2 SYDVKM. CDR3 region: CASSPGTGWSSGNTIYF. Written as DNA, the CDR3 is TGTGCCAGCAGTCCCGGGACAGGGTGGTCCTCTGGAAACACCATATATTTT.

The chain joins TRBV5-1 to TRBJ2-7; the D gene could be TRBD1 or TRBD2 (6 bases each). Germline loops: CDR1 SGHRS, CDR2 YFSETQ. The V and J ends lost 0 bases and 0 bases respectively, with 13 bases between them. The CDR3 has 16 residues. The CDR3 loop reads CASSLGGAPLSYEQYF. The CDR3 region has the DNA TGCGCCAGCAGCTTGGGGGGGGCACCCCTCTCCTACGAGCAGTACTTC.